The 22 T cell receptor beta chains below all came from one sample that was sequenced in a study of blood T cell repertoires in COVID-19. Generated by immunoSEQ multiplex PCR, the TCRdb table keeps only in-frame clones and is missing some. The sample holds fewer than 250,000 clones; about nine tenths are singletons and the top ten take about 2.2%. The source material was peripheral blood. The receptors shown here come from a woman aged 45-65 years with acute or convalescent COVID-19.

V is TRBV9 and J is TRBJ1-1; tentative D call: TRBD1 (6 bases). There are 13 residues in the CDR3. Per germline, CDR1 SGDLS and CDR2 YYNGEE. Trimming shortened V by 7 bases and J by 1 base, and 11 bases separated the two germline ends. CDR3 nucleotides: TGTGCCAGCGCCGGGGGGGCGAACACTGAAGCTTTCTTT. It translates to CASAGGANTEAFF.

The CDR3, as DNA: TGTGCTAGTGGTTCTACTTGGACTAGCGGGGCCTTAGTCGATAGCACAGATACGCAGTATTTT. It translates to CASGSTWTSGALVDSTDTQYF. The chain carries TRBV12-5 and TRBJ2-3; 12 bases are a match to TRBD2. Germline V gene lookup returns CDR1 LGHNT and CDR2 FRNRAP. Unmatched junction bases numbered 17, after V lost 4 bases and J lost 0 bases. The CDR3 has 21 amino acids.

CDR3 bases: TGTGCCAGTAGTATAGATCAGGTTTCAGGACAGGGATACAATGAGCAGTTCTTC. Residues: CASSIDQVSGQGYNEQFF. V is TRBV19 and J is TRBJ2-1; the match to TRBD1 covers 8 bases. The junction had 11 bases not matched to a gene; V was cut back by 0 bases and J by 4 bases. CDR3 length equals 18 residues. Germline CDR1 and CDR2: LNHDA and SQIVND (reference sequence).

This chain links TRBV9 with TRBJ1-1; D is unclear. Trimming left V 0 bases short and J 1 base short, with 4 bases between. The germline V gene encodes CDR1 SGDLS and CDR2 YYNGEE. The CDR3 spans 13 residues. The CDR3 bases are TGTGCCAGCAGCGTAGGGCCGAACACTGAAGCTTTCTTT. Translated, it gives CASSVGPNTEAFF.

V usage is TRBV13 and J usage is TRBJ1-2; tentatively, D is TRBD1 (6 bases). The CDR3 contains 11 residues. V lost 5 bases and J 8 bases, leaving 9 bases between the germline ends. Germline loops: CDR1 PRHDT, CDR2 FYEKMQ (reference sequence). CDR3 amino acids: CASSLDRGYTF. DNA for the CDR3: TGTGCCAGCAGCCTCGACAGGGGCTACACCTTC. The full variable domain, with the rest looked up from reference TRBV13 and TRBJ1-2, is AAGVIQSPRHLIKEKRETATLKCYPIPRHDTVYWYQQGPGQDPQFLISFYEKMQSDKGSIPDRFSAQQFSDYHSELNMSSLELGDSALYFCASSLDRGYTFGSGTRLTVV.

V and J are TRBV2 and TRBJ2-2; 7 nucleotides match TRBD1. Germline lookup yields CDR1 SNHLY and CDR2 FYNNEI. J gave up 5 bases and V 6 bases, and 18 bases lay outside the gene matches. This CDR3 spans 18 amino acids. For the CDR3, the DNA is TGTGCCAGCAGACCTTACCCAACAGGGGCGCAGGGAACCGGGGAGCTGTTTTTT. Translated: CASRPYPTGAQGTGELFF.

The V gene is TRBV21-1, the J gene TRBJ1-6. TRBV21-1 is a recognized pseudogene. CDR3 length: 14 amino acids. CDR3 sequence reads: CASSKGLDYSPLHF. The CDR3 region has the DNA TGTGCCAGCAGCAAGGGTCTAGATTATTCACCCCTCCACTTT.

This sequence joins TRBV12-5 and TRBJ2-7, with 9 nucleotides matching TRBD1. J was trimmed by 5 bases and V by 2 bases; bases with no gene match: 4. The CDR3 length is 14 residues. The germline V gene has CDR1 LGHNT and CDR2 FRNRAP. The CDR3 region has the DNA TGTGCTAGTGGTTTGAGGACAGGGGACGACGAGCAGTACTTC. It yields the protein CASGLRTGDDEQYF.

CDR3 sequence (DNA): TGCGCCAGCAGACTAGCGGGTAGCGATACCGGGGAGCTGTTTTTT. Residues: CASRLAGSDTGELFF. V usage is TRBV10-2 and J usage is TRBJ2-2; 9 nucleotides agree with TRBD2. The trim removed 6 bases at V and 5 bases at J, leaving 7 bases unmatched. Per the germline V gene, CDR1 is WSHSY and CDR2 is SAAADI. CDR3 size: 15 residues.

A remark on this clone: Compared with germline, one end of the junction differs, possibly owing to a read error. CDR3 DNA sequence: TGTGCCAGTACTATAGTCGGACAGGGTACCGGTGAGCAGTTCTTC. Its protein product is CASTIVGQGTGEQFF. V usage is TRBV19 and J usage is TRBJ2-1; 8 bases agree with TRBD1. From germline, CDR1 is LNHDA and CDR2 SQIVND (reference sequence). CDR3 length: 15 amino acids.

V usage is TRBV5-1 and J usage is TRBJ1-1, with D hard to call. Germline V lookup: CDR1 SGHRS, CDR2 YFSETQ. CDR3 length: 15 amino acids. V was clipped by 4 bases and J by 1 base, with 14 bases between them. CDR3 nucleotide sequence: TGCGCCAGCAGCCAGGATCCCCATGGGAACACTGAAGCTTTCTTT. It codes for CASSQDPHGNTEAFF.

The chain recombines TRBV5-1 with TRBJ2-1; TRBD2 agrees at 10 bases. V shed 3 bases, J shed 0 bases, and the junction held 9 bases outside the gene matches. CDR3 length: 18 amino acids. Germline CDR1 SGHRS, CDR2 YFSETQ. The DNA for the CDR3 is TGCGCCAGCAGCTCGGGACTAGCGCACGAAATCTCCTACAATGAGCAGTTCTTC. Its protein product is CASSSGLAHEISYNEQFF. Full variable domain (outside the CDR3, taken from reference TRBV5-1 and TRBJ2-1): KAGVTQTPRYLIKTRGQQVTLSCSPISGHRSVSWYQQTPGQGLQFLFEYFSETQRNKGNFPGRFSGRQFSNSRSEMNVSTLELGDSALYLCASSSGLAHEISYNEQFFGPGTRLTVL.

This chain uses TRBV19 with TRBJ1-1; a weak D match, TRBD1 (6 bases). The V end lost 7 bases, the J end lost 0 bases, and 15 bases lay between the germline ends. The CDR3 runs to 15 residues. The germline V gene has CDR1 LNHDA and CDR2 SQIVND (reference sequence). This CDR3 reads CASTPQGLLNTEAFF. In DNA form, the CDR3 reads TGTGCCAGTACCCCACAGGGTCTCCTGAACACTGAAGCTTTCTTT.

This chain uses TRBV7-2 with TRBJ2-1, with 7 positions matching TRBD2. This CDR3 is 15 amino acids long. V gave up 2 bases and J gave up 8 bases; unmatched junction bases: 9. Germline V gives CDR1 SGHTA, CDR2 FQGNSA. The CDR3 nucleotides are TGTGCCAGCAGCTTAAGTTCCGCGGGAGCCTATGAGCAGTTCTTC. Translating gives CASSLSSAGAYEQFF.

The chain links TRBV2 to TRBJ2-7; 8 nucleotides line up with TRBD1. The CDR3 spans 15 residues. In germline, CDR1 is SNHLY, CDR2 FYNNEI. The J segment lost 3 bases and the V segment lost 6 bases, leaving 10 bases of the junction unmatched. CDR3 sequence: CASSREGTGLYEQYF. CDR3 coding DNA: TGTGCCAGCAGCCGAGAGGGGACAGGCCTCTACGAGCAGTACTTC.

The J gene is TRBJ1-6, the V gene TRBV10-1, with no clear D. Trimming cost V 2 bases and J 8 bases, with 10 bases left between them. The CDR3 length is 14 residues. CDR1 and CDR2 (germline): WNHNN, SYGVQD (reference sequence). This CDR3 is CASSEETAHSPLHF. CDR3 in DNA: TGCGCCAGCAGTGAGGAGACTGCCCATTCACCCCTCCACTTT.

This clone was found once. The chain couples TRBV19 to TRBJ1-5; D unresolved. Germline V CDR1 and CDR2: LNHDA, SQIVND (reference sequence). CDR3 length: 12 residues. The V gene lost 6 bases and the J gene lost 5 bases, with 8 bases spanning the gap. For the CDR3, the DNA is TGTGCCAGTAGGCACTTTGATCAGCCCCAGCATTTT. Amino acid sequence: CASRHFDQPQHF.

This sequence joins TRBV18 and TRBJ2-7; TRBD2 aligns across 11 bases. The ends lost 0 bases at V and 4 bases at J; junction bases unmatched: 2. CDR1 is KGHSH, CDR2 LQKENI, per germline. The CDR3 totals 15 residues. CDR3 in DNA: TGTGCCAGCTCACCACCGACTAGCGGGAAGTACGAGCAGTACTTC. Its protein product is CASSPPTSGKYEQYF.

V and J are TRBV13 and TRBJ2-7, with a possible D match to TRBD1 (5 bases). The germline V and J ends were trimmed by 2 bases and 0 bases, with 11 bases remaining between them. This CDR3 is 15 amino acids long. CDR1 and CDR2 (germline): PRHDT, FYEKMQ (reference sequence). CDR3 in amino acids: CASSLWTLYSYEQYF. CDR3 nucleotides: TGTGCCAGCAGCTTATGGACATTATACTCCTACGAGCAGTACTTC.

The chain has TRBV27 and TRBJ2-1, with 7 positions matching TRBD2. Germline CDR1 MNHEY, CDR2 SMNVEV (reference sequence). The CDR3 spans 14 residues. Trimming at V came to 3 bases and at J to 7 bases, leaving 6 bases not matched to a gene. CDR3 residues: CASSFASGVNEQFF. The CDR3 DNA sequence: TGTGCCAGCAGTTTCGCCAGCGGGGTGAATGAGCAGTTCTTC.

The chain carries TRBV6-5 and TRBJ1-2; TRBD1 might be the D (5 bases). CDR1 and CDR2 from the germline V gene are MNHEY and SVGAGI. Between the trimmed V and J ends, which lost 1 base and 0 bases, there was a span of 9 bases. This CDR3 region has 15 residues. CDR3 residues: CASSYWQGSNYGYTF. CDR3 sequence (DNA): TGTGCCAGCAGTTACTGGCAGGGATCTAACTATGGCTACACCTTC.

This sequence joins TRBV4-2 and TRBJ2-7, with TRBD2 as a possible D gene (5 bases). Trimming removed 4 bases from V and 3 bases from J, with 13 bases in between. The CDR3 is made up of 14 amino acids. CDR1 and CDR2 from the germline V gene are LGHNA and YNFKEQ. The CDR3 DNA follows: TGTGCCAGCAGCCCGGTGTCGGGGATCTACGAGCAGTACTTC. Its translation is CASSPVSGIYEQYF.